This is a list of T cell receptor beta chains from one sample in a study of glioma-infiltrating T cells. TCRdb called the multiplex PCR reads again in MiXCR, with one record for every CDR3 protein. The sample carries approximately 1,900 distinct CDR3 sequences, about 30% recorded once. Sequences were obtained from glioma tissue, nonneoplastic brain tissue, or PBMCs (not recorded which). The receptor source for this set is a human donor with low-grade glioma or glioblastoma, undergoing nonglioma brain surgery, or in good health (not recorded which). The CDR3 runs from the conserved cysteine through the conserved F or W. D genes are given only for firm matches. Clone size appears in some rows only: once, few, many, or a class for an expanded clone.

j_call clone_size d_call v_call cdr3_length cdr3_nt cdr3_aa
TRBJ2-7 medium-sized TRBD2 TRBV6-1 15 TGTGCCACCTGTGGGGGGGGATTTAACTCCTACGAGCAGTACTTC CATCGGGFNSYEQYF
TRBJ1-6 NA TRBD1 TRBV4-2 15 TGTGCCAGCGCTCCGGTGGGGACAGAGAATTCACCCCTCCACTTT CASAPVGTENSPLHF
TRBJ1-1 NA NA TRBV19 13 TGTGCCAGTAGTGTAAAGATTGAGACTGAAGCTTTCTTT CASSVKIETEAFF
TRBJ2-1 once TRBD2 TRBV28 16 TGTGCCAGCACCTTGGCGGGACTAGCGGGAGTTAATGAGCAGTTCTTC CASTLAGLAGVNEQFF
TRBJ1-1 NA TRBD1 TRBV9 17 TGTGCCAGCAGCGGAGGGACAGAGGTGTTCCAAAACACTGAAGCTTTCTTT CASSGGTEVFQNTEAFF
TRBJ2-5 NA NA TRBV29-1 16 TGCAGCGTTGAGCACACGGGAGCGGAAAACCAAGAGACCCAGTACTTC CSVEHTGAENQETQYF
TRBJ1-2 medium-sized NA TRBV27 15 TGTGCCAGCAGTTTCTCGGACCGCCCCAACTATGGCTACACCTTC CASSFSDRPNYGYTF
TRBJ1-1 NA NA TRBV19 15 TGTGCCAGTAGTATAACAGGGATGAGGAACACTGAAGCTTTCTTT CASSITGMRNTEAFF
TRBJ2-3 NA TRBD1 TRBV29-1 14 TGCAGCGTCGGGATGGACAGGGTCCCTCATACGCAGTATTTT CSVGMDRVPHTQYF
TRBJ2-1 large TRBD2 TRBV6-1 12 TGTGCCAGCAGTCTTGGACTAGCGGGAGAGTTCTTC CASSLGLAGEFF
TRBJ2-1 large TRBD2 TRBV28 15 TGTGCCAGCAGATCCGGGACTAGCGGTCACAATGAGCAGTTCTTC CASRSGTSGHNEQFF
TRBJ1-2 NA NA TRBV27 15 TGTGCCAGCAGTACCCACAGCGACGCTCTCTATGGCTACACCTTC CASSTHSDALYGYTF
TRBJ2-7 medium-sized NA TRBV6-1 17 TGTGCCAGCTCAACCCCCGCCGGTAGGAGCAACCCTTACGAGCAGTACTTC CASSTPAGRSNPYEQYF
TRBJ1-4 medium-sized NA TRBV7-2 15 TGTGCCAGCAGCCAAGGACCGGGACCAAATGAAAAACTGTTTTTT CASSQGPGPNEKLFF
TRBJ2-3 NA NA TRBV19 15 TGTGCCAGTATCGCGCCAGGAGGCGGCACAGATACGCAGTATTTT CASIAPGGGTDTQYF
TRBJ2-7 medium-sized TRBD2 TRBV11-2 14 TGTGCCAGCAGCTCTAGCGGGAGGCCCCACGAGCAGTACTTC CASSSSGRPHEQYF
TRBJ1-5 few TRBD1 TRBV19 14 TGTGCCAGTAGTACCACAGGGGTCAATCAGCCCCAGCATTTT CASSTTGVNQPQHF
TRBJ2-1 NA NA TRBV29-1 14 TGCAGCGTTGAGTACCTTATCACGGGGAATGAGCAGTTCTTC CSVEYLITGNEQFF
TRBJ2-2 medium-sized NA TRBV27 15 TGTGCCAGCAGTTTAGCGGCGGCTCTAACCGGGGAGCTGTTTTTT CASSLAAALTGELFF
TRBJ2-3 medium-sized NA TRBV28 16 TGTGCCAGCAGTAAGTTAGGTCCAAGTCGAACAGATACGCAGTATTTT CASSKLGPSRTDTQYF
TRBJ2-6 medium-sized NA TRBV28 18 TGTGCCAGCAGTTTCTCCAGGATAGGGTCCTCTGGGGCCAACGTCCTGACTTTC CASSFSRIGSSGANVLTF